This T cell receptor (beta chain) emerged from a study of identical twins. Via MiXCR, TCRdb re-called the 5' RACE reads, giving one row per CDR3 protein. The sample lists roughly 750,000 distinct CDR3 sequences, 21% occurring once. This clonotype was seen more than once but under ten times. The same data also contributed to another study, on T cells expressing NK-cell markers.

This sequence was found in a young woman in good health. Material for sequencing was PBMCs.

The DNA of the CDR3 is TGCGCCAGCAGCACCGGGACTAGCGGTCCAACCTACGAGCAGTACTTC. Its translation is CASSTGTSGPTYEQYF. The J gene is TRBJ2-7, the V gene TRBV5-1; 11 bases fit TRBD2. Germline CDR1 SGHRS, CDR2 YFSETQ. The CDR3 totals 16 residues. V lost 4 bases and J lost 2; bases outside the gene matches: 8.